This T cell receptor (beta chain) was identified during a study of identical twins. TCRdb independently ran MiXCR on the 5' RACE reads; one entry per CDR3 protein. This sample has around 230,000 distinct CDR3 sequences, with under 8.5% found just once. This CDR3 contains 14 residues. V shed 0 bases and J shed 4 bases, with 12 bases lying between them. The germline V gene encodes CDR1 DFQATT and CDR2 SNEGSKA (reference sequence). The data also belong to a second study, concerning T cells expressing NK-cell markers.

The chain uses TRBV20-1 and TRBJ2-5; TRBD2 might be the D (7 bases). The TCR was taken from a woman under 30 in good health. The sequenced sample consisted of CD8+ T cells sorted from blood. CDR3 DNA: TGCAGTGCTAGAGAAGGGGGGGTTTCAGAGACCCAGTACTTC. Translated, it gives CSAREGGVSETQYF.